The clone carrying this TCR beta chain was seen repeatedly, ten times or more. The antigen remains undetermined. TCR alpha and TCR beta cDNA libraries carrying sample barcodes and UMIs came from 5'RACE with constant-segment primers. TCRdb itself ran the 5' RACE reads through MiXCR, one entry per CDR3 protein. Here the sample spans 250,000 to 350,000 distinct CDR3 sequences, roughly 15% being singletons. The data derive from a study of T-cell memory formation after mild COVID-19. Study-wide points: The appearance of some responding clones in pre-infection memory suggested that cross-reactive memory joined. The CD4+ clones that contracted clustered mainly within CM and EM, and the CD8+ clones concentrated in EMRA. Contracting clones, day 15 to 85, had balanced CD4/CD8, and later expanders favored CD4+.

The TCR was taken from a man between 18 and 35 years old who had mild COVID-19 (a few samples of this study predate the infection). Cell type and time point are not known. The sequenced sample consisted of PBMCs or a T cell subset sorted from them (not recorded which).

CDR3 region: CASSLMGTTSAGTEAFF. CDR3 sequence (DNA): TGTGCCAGCAGTTTAATGGGGACCACCTCCGCTGGGACTGAAGCTTTCTTT. The V and J genes are TRBV12-3 or TRBV12-4 and TRBJ1-1, with D possibly TRBD1 on 5 matching bases. This CDR3 region has 17 residues. Trimming took off 2 bases at V and 5 bases at J, with 21 bases between the two ends.